This entry lists 17 T cell receptor beta chains sequenced from one sample in a study of graft-versus-host responses after intestinal transplantation. This table comes from immunoSEQ multiplex PCR, and its TCRdb copy is limited to in-frame clones, with some not included. The sample holds approximately 50,000 clones, 65% to 85% seen once. No antigen has been identified for these receptors. The source material was unstimulated CD4+ T cells sorted from spleen or lymph node cells, sampled before transplant. The receptors stem from a human donor who was the organ donor for an intestinal transplant.

This chain joins TRBV30 and TRBJ2-1; D is uncertain. This CDR3 has 12 amino acids. CDR1 is GTSNPN and CDR2 is SVGIG in the germline V gene (reference sequence). V lost 4 bases and J 0 bases, leaving 4 bases between the germline ends. The CDR3 sequence is CAWTLSYNEQFF. DNA for the CDR3: TGTGCCTGGACCCTCTCCTACAATGAGCAGTTCTTC.

The chain is built from TRBV4-3 and TRBJ1-2; weak D call: TRBD1 (5 bases). CDR1 is LGHNA and CDR2 is YSLEER in the germline V gene. The CDR3 contains 16 residues. Trimming stripped 0 bases from V and 1 base from J, with 12 bases between. Here the CDR3 reads CASSQEGPGFNYGYTF. The CDR3 DNA sequence: TGCGCCAGCAGCCAAGAGGGACCCGGTTTTAACTATGGCTACACCTTC.

The chain uses TRBV11-2 and TRBJ2-1, with a weak D call TRBD1 (5 bases). Looked up from germline, CDR1 is SGHAT and CDR2 is FQNNGV. The CDR3 runs to 15 residues. Trimming took off 2 bases at V and 7 bases at J, with 15 bases between the two ends. For the CDR3, the DNA is TGTGCCAGCAGCTTAAGGGGCTACCTAGGGAATGAGCAGTTCTTC. Amino acid sequence: CASSLRGYLGNEQFF. The variable domain in full, with the rest retrieved from reference TRBV11-2 and TRBJ2-1, is EAGVAQSPRYKIIEKRQSVAFWCNPISGHATLYWYQQILGQGPKLLIQFQNNGVVDDSQLPKDRFSAERLKGVDSTLKIQPAKLEDSAVYLCASSLRGYLGNEQFFGPGTRLTVL.

This clone has just one count. The chain carries TRBV29-1 and TRBJ2-7, with a tentative D call TRBD2 (6 bases). Trimming pared 6 bases from V and 3 bases from J, leaving 9 bases between. This CDR3 is built from 11 residues. CDR1 and CDR2 (germline): SQVTM, ANQGSEA. This CDR3 reads CSVGGDYEQYF. The CDR3 DNA is TGCAGCGTAGGCGGGGACTACGAGCAGTACTTC.

The chain couples TRBV5-1 to TRBJ1-3; D is perhaps TRBD1 (5 bases). The CDR3 has 15 residues. The germline V gene encodes CDR1 SGHRS and CDR2 YFSETQ. The V gene lost 2 bases and the J gene lost 2 bases, with 11 bases spanning the gap. The CDR3 DNA sequence: TGCGCCAGCAGCTTTGAGGGGCGACCTGGAAACACCATATATTTT. Its translation: CASSFEGRPGNTIYF.

This clone has only one observation. This chain uses TRBV25-1 with TRBJ2-1; D is unresolved. The V gene's germline CDR1 is MGHDK and CDR2 SYGVNS. V was cut by 2 bases and J by 6 bases, with 11 bases left in between. CDR3 length: 14 residues. The CDR3 reads CASSERWRSNEQFF. The CDR3 DNA sequence: TGTGCCAGCAGTGAAAGGTGGAGATCCAATGAGCAGTTCTTC.

The chain joins TRBV4-1 to TRBJ2-3; D may match TRBD1 or TRBD2 (5 bases each). The germline V gene encodes CDR1 MGHRA and CDR2 YSYEKL. This CDR3 is built from 18 residues. The V end was cut by 1 base, the J end by 6 bases, with 23 bases between. The CDR3 spells CASSQGDRGRVGPDTQYF. The CDR3 DNA sequence: TGCGCCAGCAGCCAAGGCGACCGGGGACGAGTCGGACCCGATACGCAGTATTTT.

This clone was seen a few times. V is TRBV5-5 and J is TRBJ1-5, with 9 bases that match TRBD1. CDR3 length: 15 residues. Germline lookup yields CDR1 SGHKS and CDR2 YYEKEE (reference sequence). V shed 0 bases and J 4 bases; nucleotides not matched to a gene: 2. CDR3 protein: CASSLEGTGNQPQHF. The CDR3, as DNA: TGTGCCAGCAGCTTGGAAGGGACAGGGAATCAGCCCCAGCATTTT. Supplemented by reference TRBV5-5 and TRBJ1-5, the full variable domain reads DAGVTQSPTHLIKTRGQQVTLRCSPISGHKSVSWYQQVLGQGPQFIFQYYEKEERGRGNFPDRFSARQFPNYSSELNVNALLLGDSALYLCASSLEGTGNQPQHFGDGTRLSIL.

The chain recombines TRBV30 with TRBJ1-1; tentative D call: TRBD1 (5 bases). This CDR3 has 11 amino acids. Looked up from germline, CDR1 is GTSNPN and CDR2 is SVGIG (reference sequence). Trimming cost V 8 bases and J 5 bases, with 12 bases left between them. The CDR3 coding sequence is TGTGCCAGGGGTTCGGAGACTGAAGCTTTCTTT. As protein: CARGSETEAFF.

The sample holds one count of this clone. This chain connects TRBV30 to TRBJ1-6, with 7 bases lining up with TRBD1. V shed 8 bases and J 3 bases; nucleotides not matched to a gene: 7. The CDR3 runs to 14 residues. Germline V CDR1 and CDR2: GTSNPN, SVGIG (reference sequence). The CDR3 region is CALLAGGYNSPLHF. The CDR3 nucleotides are TGTGCCCTCTTGGCAGGGGGCTATAATTCACCCCTCCACTTT.

V is TRBV6-1 and J is TRBJ1-2; D is ambiguous. V lost 0 bases and J lost 0, with 17 bases in between. The V gene's germline CDR1 is MNHNS and CDR2 SASEGT. The CDR3 is 18 amino acids. CDR3 in DNA: TGTGCCAGCAGTGAAGCCCGGGGAGGACTGATCGCTAACTATGGCTACACCTTC. Residues: CASSEARGGLIANYGYTF.

V and J are TRBV7-2 and TRBJ2-3; 11 positions match TRBD2. Germline values: CDR1 SGHTA, CDR2 FQGNSA. The CDR3 has 16 residues. V lost 1 base, J lost 0 bases, and 0 bases stayed unmatched. The CDR3 DNA sequence: TGTGCCAGCAGCTTAGGACTAGCGGGGAGCACAGATACGCAGTATTTT. Its protein is CASSLGLAGSTDTQYF.

This chain links TRBV27 with TRBJ2-7, with 9 bases lining up with TRBD2. The junction had 5 bases not matched to a gene; V was cut back by 5 bases and J by 3 bases. This CDR3 is built from 14 residues. The germline V gene has CDR1 MNHEY and CDR2 SMNVEV (reference sequence). The CDR3 protein is CASSKRGADYEQYF. The DNA for the CDR3 is TGTGCCAGCAGTAAGCGGGGGGCCGACTACGAGCAGTACTTC.

This chain joins TRBV2 and TRBJ1-3; D is uncertain. This CDR3 region has 17 residues. Germline CDR1 is SNHLY and CDR2 is FYNNEI. V lost 3 bases and J lost 2, with 17 bases in between. The CDR3 protein is CASSETSPWVPGNTIYF. The CDR3, as DNA: TGTGCCAGCAGTGAGACGAGCCCGTGGGTTCCTGGAAACACCATATATTTT.

The J gene is TRBJ2-1, the V gene TRBV5-1; 8 positions agree with TRBD2. The CDR3 extends over 15 amino acids. In germline, CDR1 is SGHRS, CDR2 YFSETQ. Germline trimming cut 0 bases from V and 6 bases from J; bases unmatched to any gene: 5. The CDR3 DNA reads TGCGCCAGCAGCTTGGTGGGACTAGGGCCCAATGAGCAGTTCTTC. Translated: CASSLVGLGPNEQFF.

This chain joins TRBV5-1 and TRBJ2-1; 10 bases match TRBD2. J lost 0 bases, V lost 0 bases, and 9 bases had no gene match. The CDR3 sequence is 19 residues long. CDR1 is SGHRS and CDR2 is YFSETQ in the germline V gene. CDR3 sequence reads: CASSLALAGVARSYNEQFF. Here the CDR3 DNA reads TGCGCCAGCAGCTTGGCCCTAGCGGGGGTTGCACGCTCCTACAATGAGCAGTTCTTC. Complete variable domain (other parts from reference TRBV5-1 and TRBJ2-1): KAGVTQTPRYLIKTRGQQVTLSCSPISGHRSVSWYQQTPGQGLQFLFEYFSETQRNKGNFPGRFSGRQFSNSRSEMNVSTLELGDSALYLCASSLALAGVARSYNEQFFGPGTRLTVL.

The gene calls are TRBV5-1 and TRBJ2-5; 10 nucleotides align to TRBD1. CDR3 length equals 17 residues. J gave up 5 bases and V 4 bases, and 14 bases lay outside the gene matches. The germline gives CDR1 SGHRS, CDR2 YFSETQ. The DNA of the CDR3 is TGCGCCAGCAGCCTCGTTGCACCCGGGACAGGGGAGGAGACCCAGTACTTC. This codes for CASSLVAPGTGEETQYF.